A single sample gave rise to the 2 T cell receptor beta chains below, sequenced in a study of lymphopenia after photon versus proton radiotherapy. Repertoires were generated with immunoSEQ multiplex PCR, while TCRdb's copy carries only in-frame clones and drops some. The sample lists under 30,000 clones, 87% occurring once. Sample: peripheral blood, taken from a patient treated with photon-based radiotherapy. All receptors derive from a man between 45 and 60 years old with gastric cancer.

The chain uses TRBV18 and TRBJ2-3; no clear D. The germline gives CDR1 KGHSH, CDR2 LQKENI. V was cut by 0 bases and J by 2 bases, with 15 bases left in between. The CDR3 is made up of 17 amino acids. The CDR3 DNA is TGTGCCAGCTCACCACCGAGCCGGGTTATTGTCACAGATACGCAGTATTTT. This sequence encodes CASSPPSRVIVTDTQYF.

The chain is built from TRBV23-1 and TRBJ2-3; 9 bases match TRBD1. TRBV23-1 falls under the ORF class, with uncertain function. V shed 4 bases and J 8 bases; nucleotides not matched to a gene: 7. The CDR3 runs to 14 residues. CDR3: CASSPKEGQGTQYF. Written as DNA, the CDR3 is TGCGCCAGCAGTCCCAAAGAGGGACAGGGTACGCAGTATTTT.